The 20 T cell receptor beta chains listed next were all sequenced from one sample in a study of blood T cells in healthy people across ages. A J-beta primer mix and a sample-barcoded 5' primer were used in a second PCR of about 6 to 12 cycles. One entry per CDR3 protein, called by TCRdb with MiXCR from the 5' RACE reads. The data contain over 950,000 distinct CDR3 sequences, roughly 51% of them seen just once; the ten biggest clones take up about a fifth. The specimen sequenced was blood. The receptors derive from an older woman in good health.

The chain joins TRBV6-2 or TRBV6-3 to TRBJ1-5; D gene ambiguous. Germline V CDR1 and CDR2: MNHEY, SVGEGT. V lost 2 bases and J 0 bases, leaving 8 bases between the germline ends. CDR3 length equals 15 residues. CDR3 region: CASSYARNSNQPQHF. CDR3 DNA: TGTGCCAGCAGTTACGCCAGGAATAGCAATCAGCCCCAGCATTTT.

The V and J genes are TRBV4-2 and TRBJ1-2; a possible D gene is TRBD1 (5 bases). Germline CDR1 and CDR2: LGHNA and YNFKEQ. Trimming shortened V by 2 bases and J by 4 bases, and 11 bases separated the two germline ends. The CDR3 loop spans 14 amino acids. The CDR3 sequence: CASSQTEGRYGYTF. In DNA form, the CDR3 reads TGTGCCAGCAGCCAAACGGAGGGACGCTATGGCTACACCTTC.

The V gene is TRBV12-3 or TRBV12-4, the J gene TRBJ2-7; 8 bases agree with TRBD1. This CDR3 contains 16 residues. Trimming at V came to 6 bases and at J to 6 bases, leaving 16 bases not matched to a gene. The CDR3 sequence is CASSSTGALLLREQYF. CDR3 in DNA: TGTGCCAGCAGCTCGACAGGGGCCCTACTACTCCGCGAGCAGTACTTC.

The J gene is TRBJ2-1, the V gene TRBV29-1; 8 bases map to TRBD2. The J call may not be correct, given that the DNA end is closer to TRBJ2-7. Germline V gene lookup returns CDR1 SQVTM and CDR2 ANQGSEA. The CDR3 spans 16 residues. The CDR3 DNA sequence: TGCAGCGCCTCTCGTGGCACTAGCGGCTCCTACAATGAGCAGTACTTC. Protein product: CSASRGTSGSYNEQYF.

This sequence joins TRBV7-9 and TRBJ2-1, with D unclear. The germline gives CDR1 SEHNR, CDR2 FQNEAQ (reference sequence). This CDR3 has 15 residues. V was shortened by 1 base and J by 5 bases, with 12 bases between the two germline ends. The CDR3 bases are TGTGCCAGCAGCTTAGTTAGTGGCAAGGACAATGAGCAGTTCTTC. It encodes CASSLVSGKDNEQFF.

The rearrangement uses TRBV7-2 and TRBJ2-7; weak D call: TRBD2 (5 bases). Germline V lookup: CDR1 SGHTA, CDR2 FQGNSA. Deletions cut 1 base from V and 3 bases from J, with 16 bases between. This CDR3 is built from 16 residues. The CDR3 region is CASSLVASTTFYEQYF. As DNA, the CDR3 is TGTGCCAGCAGCTTAGTGGCTAGCACAACCTTCTACGAGCAGTACTTC.

This chain links TRBV9 with TRBJ2-4, with D tentatively TRBD2 (5 bases). The J call is uncertain, as TRBJ2-7 better fits the DNA end. The V gene's germline CDR1 is SGDLS and CDR2 YYNGEE. This CDR3 has 13 amino acids. CDR3 protein: CASSVVLSGEQYF. For the CDR3, the DNA is TGTGCCAGCAGCGTAGTCCTGAGCGGCGAGCAGTACTTC.

This clonotype occurred a few times. This chain uses TRBV5-1 with TRBJ2-7, with a possible D match to TRBD1 (6 bases). V was cut by 0 bases and J by 0 bases, with 13 bases left in between. Per the germline V gene, CDR1 is SGHRS and CDR2 is YFSETQ. The CDR3 totals 16 residues. This chain's CDR3 is CASSLGAATGSYEQYF. The CDR3 DNA is TGCGCCAGCAGCTTGGGGGCCGCGACAGGCTCCTACGAGCAGTACTTC.

This clonotype occurred once. This chain connects TRBV21-1 to TRBJ2-3; TRBD2, the table's D call, was not compared with the DNA. TRBV21-1 has pseudogene status. The CDR3 contains 13 residues. CDR3 loop: CASSPSRGRPQYF. The CDR3 nucleotides are TGTGCCAGCAGCCCCTCCCGAGGGAGACCGCAGTATTTT.

The chain links TRBV5-8 to TRBJ1-4, with TRBD1 identical over 10 bases. This CDR3 has 16 residues. J gave up 3 bases and V 2 bases, and 4 bases lay outside the gene matches. Germline CDR1 and CDR2: SGHTS and YDEGEE. CDR3: CASSLDRGLANEKLFF. The DNA of the CDR3 is TGTGCCAGCAGCTTAGACAGGGGGCTGGCTAATGAAAAACTGTTTTTT.

The rearrangement joins TRBV28 to TRBJ2-1; 9 bases agree with TRBD1. CDR3 length equals 15 residues. Germline values: CDR1 MDHEN, CDR2 SYDVKM. With V trimmed by 4 bases and J by 6 bases, 7 bases remained unmatched. CDR3 sequence (DNA): TGTGCCAGCAGTTCTCACAGGGGGCCATTCAATGAGCAGTTCTTC. This gives the protein CASSSHRGPFNEQFF.

The V and J genes are TRBV20-1 and TRBJ2-1; 10 bases map to TRBD2. The CDR3 has 14 amino acids. The ends lost 6 bases at V and 8 bases at J; junction bases unmatched: 10. Per germline, CDR1 DFQATT and CDR2 SNEGSKA (reference sequence). The DNA for the CDR3 is TGCAGTGCAACAAGCGGGAGGGCCGAAGATGAGCAGTTCTTC. Amino acid sequence: CSATSGRAEDEQFF.

This clonotype was observed a few times. V gene TRBV20-1 combines with J gene TRBJ2-3, with TRBD2 matching over 9 bases. Germline assignment: CDR1 DFQATT and CDR2 SNEGSKA (reference sequence). V lost 3 bases, J lost 8 bases, and 15 bases stayed unmatched. The length of the CDR3 is 16 residues. The DNA for the CDR3 is TGCAGTGCTAGCGTGGTTGGCCAGCGGGAGGCCGGTACGCAGTATTTT. Translated, it gives CSASVVGQREAGTQYF.

This sequence joins TRBV4-1 and TRBJ2-1; D gene unclear. V lost 1 base to trimming and J lost 3 bases, with 7 bases between them. The CDR3 sequence is 14 residues long. The germline V gene has CDR1 MGHRA and CDR2 YSYEKL. The CDR3 reads CASSQVGVYNEQFF. For the CDR3, the DNA is TGCGCCAGCAGCCAAGTGGGCGTCTACAATGAGCAGTTCTTC.

The chain uses TRBV7-6 and TRBJ2-5; TRBD2 agrees at 10 bases. Matching the DNA end better, TRBJ2-7 makes the J call doubtful. Germline CDR1 is SGHVS and CDR2 is FNYEAQ. CDR3 size: 21 residues. CDR3 in DNA: TGTGCCAGCAGCTTACAATCTACGGGAATTAAGGGCTCACTAGCGGGAAACGAGCAGTACTTC. This translates into CASSLQSTGIKGSLAGNEQYF.

This chain connects TRBV6-4 to TRBJ2-7; TRBD1 matches 8 bases. CDR1 and CDR2 (germline): MRHNA, SNTAGT. V trimming: 7 bases; J trimming: 6 bases; junction bases outside the gene matches: 8. This CDR3 is built from 13 residues. CDR3 region: CASTGRTGTEQYF. CDR3 DNA sequence: TGTGCCAGCACCGGCAGGACAGGGACCGAGCAGTACTTC.

This clonotype appeared a few times. This chain connects TRBV20-1 to TRBJ2-4; D might be TRBD1 or TRBD2, each matching 5 bases. The V and J ends lost 6 bases and 13 bases respectively, with 19 bases between them. CDR3 length: 12 amino acids. Germline V gene data show CDR1 as DFQATT and CDR2 as SNEGSKA (reference sequence). The CDR3 protein is CSAGVQWQEQYF. The DNA for the CDR3 is TGCAGTGCGGGGGTCCAGTGGCAAGAGCAGTACTTC.

The chain carries TRBV10-2 and TRBJ2-5, with TRBD2 as a possible D gene (6 bases). V was trimmed by 2 bases and J by 4 bases, leaving 17 bases between them. The CDR3 has 16 amino acids. Per the germline V gene, CDR1 is WSHSY and CDR2 is SAAADI. CDR3 in amino acids: CASSERRRGLGETQYF. Here the CDR3 DNA reads TGCGCCAGCAGTGAGAGGAGGAGGGGATTGGGAGAGACCCAGTACTTC.

This clonotype has more than one count but fewer than ten. V usage is TRBV4-1 and J usage is TRBJ2-7; 7 bases are a match to TRBD2. V was clipped by 2 bases and J by 3 bases; unmatched bases: 10. Germline CDR1 and CDR2: MGHRA and YSYEKL. This CDR3 has 16 residues. DNA for the CDR3: TGCGCCAGCAGCCAATTTTGGGGCGGGGACTACTACGAGCAGTACTTC. Translated: CASSQFWGGDYYEQYF.

In this sample, this clonotype turned up a few times. The genes are TRBV7-2 and TRBJ2-7; no clear D gene. This CDR3 has 14 amino acids. CDR1 SGHTA and CDR2 FQGNSA come from the germline V gene. V was clipped by 0 bases and J by 1 base, with 7 bases between them. This chain's CDR3 is CASSLAEWSYEQYF. The CDR3 nucleotides read TGTGCCAGCAGCTTAGCGGAGTGGTCCTACGAGCAGTACTTC. The entire variable domain, with the rest obtained from reference TRBV7-2 and TRBJ2-7, is as follows: GAGVSQSPSNKVTEKGKDVELRCDPISGHTALYWYRQSLGQGLEFLIYFQGNSAPDKSGLPSDRFSAERTGGSVSTLTIQRTQQEDSAVYLCASSLAEWSYEQYFGPGTRLTVT.